These 17 T cell receptor beta chains share one sample of origin, sequenced in a study of blood T cell repertoires in COVID-19. TCRdb's table, derived via immunoSEQ multiplex PCR, lists solely in-frame clones and lacks some. The sample lists hundreds of thousands of clones, roughly four fifths occurring once. Sequenced material: peripheral blood. The receptors stem from a woman in her fifties or sixties who had recovered from COVID-19.

This chain uses TRBV18 with TRBJ2-7; 11 bases are shared with TRBD2. Looked up from germline, CDR1 is KGHSH and CDR2 is LQKENI. The CDR3 extends over 15 amino acids. V shed 3 bases, J shed 6 bases, and the junction held 7 bases outside the gene matches. The CDR3 sequence is CASSPGSGRAAEQYF. The CDR3 bases are TGTGCCAGCTCACCGGGTAGCGGGAGGGCCGCCGAGCAGTACTTC.

J is TRBJ1-3 and V is TRBV28, with TRBD1 matching 10 bases. Germline-derived CDR1 and CDR2 are MDHEN and SYDVKM. The ends lost 4 bases at V and 4 bases at J; junction bases unmatched: 4. This CDR3 has 15 amino acids. The CDR3: CASSSPGQGGNTIYF. DNA of the CDR3: TGTGCCAGCAGTTCGCCGGGACAGGGGGGAAACACCATATATTTT.

The J gene is TRBJ2-7, the V gene TRBV6-5, with a possible D match to TRBD2 (6 bases). This CDR3 is built from 16 residues. Trimming took off 0 bases at V and 3 bases at J, with 15 bases between the two ends. Germline V gives CDR1 MNHEY, CDR2 SVGAGI. CDR3 sequence: CASSYSNPGGGYEQYF. CDR3 coding DNA: TGTGCCAGCAGTTACTCGAACCCCGGGGGAGGCTACGAGCAGTACTTC.

The V gene is TRBV3-1 (or the pseudogene TRBV3-2), the J gene TRBJ2-4; weak D call: TRBD1 (7 bases). Trimming removed 4 bases at V and 0 bases at J, with 13 bases between. The V gene's germline CDR1 is LGHDT and CDR2 YNNKEL (reference sequence). CDR3 length: 16 amino acids. The CDR3 DNA reads as TGTGCCAGCAGCCCGACAGGGAGGCTAGCCAAAAACATTCAGTACTTC. Its translation is CASSPTGRLAKNIQYF.

The chain carries TRBV7-2 and TRBJ2-5; D unclear. V lost 1 base and J 3 bases, leaving 6 bases between the germline ends. The CDR3 is made up of 13 amino acids. Germline-derived CDR1 and CDR2 are SGHTA and FQGNSA. CDR3 in amino acids: CASSLVVKETQYF. The CDR3 bases are TGTGCCAGCAGCTTAGTAGTAAAAGAGACCCAGTACTTC.

The V gene is TRBV18, the J gene TRBJ1-1; TRBD1 agrees at 7 bases. Germline V gives CDR1 KGHSH, CDR2 LQKENI. Germline trimming cut 2 bases from V and 2 bases from J; bases unmatched to any gene: 8. The CDR3 runs to 16 residues. The CDR3 coding sequence is TGTGCCAGCTCACCAAGGTTTGGGACAGCTAACACTGAAGCTTTCTTT. Translation: CASSPRFGTANTEAFF.

The sample holds a few counts of this clone. The V gene is TRBV10-2, the J gene TRBJ2-7, with 9 bases matching TRBD2. J was trimmed by 2 bases and V by 5 bases; bases with no gene match: 13. Germline CDR1 and CDR2: WSHSY and SAAADI. This CDR3 region has 17 residues. Here the CDR3 DNA reads TGCGCCAGCAGTAAAATAGCGGGAGTGGTGCCGACCTACGAGCAGTACTTC. Its translation is CASSKIAGVVPTYEQYF.

V is TRBV5-1 and J is TRBJ2-3, with 11 nucleotides matching TRBD2. Germline loops: CDR1 SGHRS, CDR2 YFSETQ. V was clipped by 7 bases and J by 6 bases; unmatched bases: 10. There are 15 residues in the CDR3. The CDR3 bases are TGCGCCAGCCGAAGCACTAGCGGGGGAGCGGATACGCAGTATTTT. It translates to CASRSTSGGADTQYF.

There are a few counts of this clone. The genes are TRBV10-3 and TRBJ1-5; tentative D call: TRBD1 (6 bases). Germline-derived CDR1 and CDR2 are ENHRY and SYGVKD. This CDR3 contains 15 residues. The V gene lost 0 bases and the J gene lost 4 bases, with 10 bases spanning the gap. CDR3 coding DNA: TGTGCCATCAGTGAGTCGGACAGCCTAAATCAGCCCCAGCATTTT. This encodes CAISESDSLNQPQHF.

The rearrangement links TRBV28 to TRBJ1-5; D remains unclear. CDR1 is MDHEN and CDR2 is SYDVKM in the germline V gene. The ends were cut back, 3 bases at V and 4 bases at J, with 7 bases in the middle. The CDR3 consists of 13 residues. CDR3 residues: CASSFGGNQPQHF. The CDR3 DNA reads TGTGCCAGCAGTTTCGGAGGTAATCAGCCCCAGCATTTT.

V gene TRBV27 combines with J gene TRBJ2-5; 8 bases agree with TRBD2. The CDR3 totals 15 residues. Per the germline V gene, CDR1 is MNHEY and CDR2 is SMNVEV (reference sequence). The ends lost 0 bases at V and 2 bases at J; junction bases unmatched: 2. The DNA for the CDR3 is TGTGCCAGCAGTTTATCGCGGGGGGAACAAGAGACCCAGTACTTC. Translation gives CASSLSRGEQETQYF.

J is TRBJ2-1 and V is TRBV7-9, with D unresolved. This CDR3 spans 15 amino acids. Trimming took 6 bases from V and 4 from J, leaving 16 bases between them. CDR1 is SEHNR and CDR2 is FQNEAQ in the germline V gene (reference sequence). CDR3: CASRSTPHIYNEQFF. CDR3 bases: TGTGCCAGCAGAAGCACCCCCCATATATACAATGAGCAGTTCTTC.

This chain joins TRBV6-2 or TRBV6-3 and TRBJ1-2, with D perhaps TRBD1 (6 bases). This CDR3 is 15 amino acids long. V lost 0 bases and J lost 3, with 11 bases in between. The germline V gene has CDR1 MNHEY and CDR2 SVGEGT. For the CDR3, the DNA is TGTGCCAGCAGTTACTCGAAACAGGGACACTATGGCTACACCTTC. This translates into CASSYSKQGHYGYTF.

A word on this clone: Other DNA variants within this sample encode the same CDR3. The genes are TRBV28 and TRBJ2-6; TRBD2 might be the D (6 bases). CDR1 and CDR2 from the germline V gene are MDHEN and SYDVKM. The germline V and J ends were trimmed by 5 bases and 0 bases, with 8 bases remaining between them. This CDR3 comprises 15 residues. The CDR3 DNA reads as TGTGCCAGCAGTCCCGGGGGCTCTGGGGCCAACGTCCTGACTTTC. Its translation: CASSPGGSGANVLTF.

Details on this clone: Within the sample, other DNA sequences also encode this same CDR3. The V gene is TRBV18, the J gene TRBJ2-1; D is perhaps TRBD2 (5 bases). This CDR3 has 13 amino acids. The germline gives CDR1 KGHSH, CDR2 LQKENI. Trimming took 2 bases from V and 3 from J, leaving 5 bases between them. The CDR3 loop is CASSPGSYNEQFF. CDR3 DNA sequence: TGTGCCAGCTCACCAGGGAGCTACAATGAGCAGTTCTTC.

In this sample, this clone turned up a few times. The chain recombines TRBV27 with TRBJ1-1, with 10 bases aligning to TRBD1. This CDR3 is built from 16 residues. Trimming removed 4 bases from V and 5 bases from J; junction bases left unmatched: 10. Germline-derived CDR1 and CDR2 are MNHEY and SMNVEV (reference sequence). The CDR3 loop is CASSSFSGTGVTEAFF. The CDR3 DNA follows: TGTGCCAGCAGTTCATTCTCCGGGACAGGGGTAACTGAAGCTTTCTTT.

This clone was seen only a few times. This rearrangement joins TRBV9 to TRBJ2-2; 10 nucleotides align to TRBD2. Trimming at V came to 4 bases and at J to 5 bases, leaving 14 bases not matched to a gene. CDR3 size: 18 residues. CDR1 and CDR2 (germline): SGDLS, YYNGEE. Here the CDR3 DNA reads TGTGCCAGCAGCTCAGGACTTCAGCGGGGGGGCTGGACCGGGGAGCTGTTTTTT. It yields the protein CASSSGLQRGGWTGELFF.